This TCR beta chain was observed in a study of blood T cell repertoires in COVID-19. The overall study: The analysed material was cDNA or gDNA that came from T cells, B-cell-depleted T cells, or PBMCs.

CDR3 length: 13 amino acids. V was cut by 5 bases and J by 3 bases, with 12 bases left in between. CDR1 is SGHRS and CDR2 is YFSETQ in the germline V gene. Method: immunoSEQ multiplex PCR; TCRdb's copy keeps in-frame clones and lacks some. The repertoire holds hundreds of thousands of clones, around 89% seen once, with approximately 4.2% in the top ten. Recruitment covered under 25 US areas and drew participants whose ages spanned about 18 to 100 years. The clonotype was recovered from a woman aged 25-40 years who had recovered from COVID-19. Source material: PBMCs or T cells enriched from blood (not recorded which). The chain combines TRBV5-1 with TRBJ2-7; D gene ambiguous. CDR3 loop: CASRSLDLYEQYF. The DNA for the CDR3 is TGCGCCAGCAGGTCCCTAGACCTCTACGAGCAGTACTTC.